The clone carrying this T cell receptor (beta chain) was detected ten times or more. Its specificity is unknown. Input was 1 million sorted T cells, either CD4+ or CD8+. Each TCR transcript was tagged with a 10-nucleotide random UMI during 5'RACE. Whenever a sequencing run was performed, it yielded over 190 million TCR-beta sequences from 15-18 subjects. TCRdb re-called the 5' RACE reads through MiXCR, storing one row per CDR3 protein. The sample has over 40,000 distinct CDR3 sequences, about 6% seen once. This sample is drawn from a study of neurological immune-mediated disorders. Study findings and constraints: No CDR3 amino acid sequences were shared by expanded clones across subjects, suggesting private repertoires in all groups.

CDR1 is MNHEY and CDR2 is SMNVEV in the germline V gene (reference sequence). This CDR3 region has 12 residues. Deletions cut 8 bases from V and 6 bases from J, with 13 bases between. Source material: CD4+ T cells from blood. The TCR was taken from a woman between 35 and 50 years old in good health. This chain uses TRBV27 with TRBJ1-1; the D gene is possibly TRBD1 (5 bases). CDR3 sequence (DNA): TGTGCCAGCGGGACCGGCTGGGCTGAAGCTTTCTTT. The encoded protein is CASGTGWAEAFF.